The clone carrying this TCR beta chain was recorded at least ten times. The entry originates in a study of T cells after yellow fever vaccination. J gave up 8 bases and V 4 bases, and 11 bases lay outside the gene matches. Germline loops: CDR1 LGHNA, CDR2 YSLEER. This CDR3 has 16 amino acids. UMIs were added to TCR cDNA along with a universal primer site when it was made by 5'RACE template switching. A single record per CDR3 protein comes from TCRdb applying MiXCR to the 5' RACE reads. In the table there are over 250,000 distinct CDR3 sequences, about 4% of which are singletons. The clonotype comes from a man aged 18 to 35 who received the YFV17D yellow fever vaccine. The sample here was PBMCs, taken 5 days after the yellow fever booster vaccination. The V gene is TRBV4-3, the J gene TRBJ1-4; 9 nucleotides match TRBD1. CDR3 sequence reads: CASSPDPGQGGEKLFF. The CDR3 region has the DNA TGCGCCAGCAGCCCAGATCCGGGACAGGGCGGCGAAAAACTGTTTTTT.